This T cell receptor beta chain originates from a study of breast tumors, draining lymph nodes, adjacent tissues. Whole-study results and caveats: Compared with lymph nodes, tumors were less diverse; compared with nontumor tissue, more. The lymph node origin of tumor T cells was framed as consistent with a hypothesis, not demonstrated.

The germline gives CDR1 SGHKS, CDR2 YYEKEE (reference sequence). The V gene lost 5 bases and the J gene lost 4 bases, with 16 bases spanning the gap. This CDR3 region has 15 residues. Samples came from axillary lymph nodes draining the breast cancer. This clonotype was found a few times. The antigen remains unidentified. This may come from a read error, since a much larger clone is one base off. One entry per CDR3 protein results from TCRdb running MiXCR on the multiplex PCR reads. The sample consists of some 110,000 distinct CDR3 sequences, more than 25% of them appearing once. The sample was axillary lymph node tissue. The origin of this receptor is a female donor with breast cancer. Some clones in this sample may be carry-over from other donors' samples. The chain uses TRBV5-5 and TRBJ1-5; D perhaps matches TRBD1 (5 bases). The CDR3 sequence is CASSSLGAYNQPQHF. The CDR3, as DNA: TGTGCCAGCAGTTCACTCGGGGCATATAATCAGCCCCAGCATTTT.